This TCR beta chain was recorded in a study of regulatory and conventional T cells in RAG deficiency. Trimming pared 3 bases from V and 2 bases from J, leaving 8 bases between. Germline CDR1 is MNHEY and CDR2 is SVGAGI. The CDR3 is 14 residues long. Blood CD4+ CD25-high CD127-low regulatory T cells supplied the genomic DNA template. Method: immunoSEQ multiplex PCR; TCRdb's copy keeps in-frame clones and lacks some. The repertoire includes roughly 20,000 clones, around 90% of them detected once, and roughly 1.4% sits in the top ten. These data also featured in a second study, about regulatory T cells. From that report: The PCR used 52 TRBV and 13 TRBJ primers.

The receptor's source is a human donor in good health. The specimen was Tregs sorted from blood. This chain uses TRBV6-5 with TRBJ1-3; D is possibly TRBD1 (5 bases). As DNA, the CDR3 is TGTGCCAGCAGTTATACCAGGGCTGGAAACACCATATATTTT. Translating it yields CASSYTRAGNTIYF.